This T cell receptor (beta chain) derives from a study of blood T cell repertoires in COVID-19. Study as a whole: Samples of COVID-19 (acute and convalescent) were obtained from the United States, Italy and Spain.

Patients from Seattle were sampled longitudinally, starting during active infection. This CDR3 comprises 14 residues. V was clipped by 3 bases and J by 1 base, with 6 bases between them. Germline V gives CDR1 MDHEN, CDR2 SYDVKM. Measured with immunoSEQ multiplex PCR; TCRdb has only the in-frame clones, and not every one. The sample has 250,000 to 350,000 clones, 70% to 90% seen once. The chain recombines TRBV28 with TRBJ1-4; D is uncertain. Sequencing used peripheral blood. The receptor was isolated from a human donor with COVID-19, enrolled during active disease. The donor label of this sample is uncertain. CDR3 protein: CASSFPGTNEKLFF. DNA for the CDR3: TGTGCCAGCAGTTTCCCGGGAACTAATGAAAAACTGTTTTTT.